Below, 9 T cell receptor beta chains from the same sample are listed, as sequenced in a study of blood T cell repertoires in COVID-19. Sequencing used immunoSEQ multiplex PCR; TCRdb keeps in-frame clones, though not all of them. The table lists approximately 320,000 clones, just under 90% of them singletons. The sequencing sample was made of peripheral blood. These receptors all stem from a woman in her twenties or thirties with COVID-19, enrolled during active disease.

This clone was picked up many times. The same CDR3 is also encoded by other DNA sequences in this sample. CDR3 sequence (DNA): TGTGCCAGCAGCCTACAGGGGTATAGCAATCAGCCCCAGCATTTT. It translates to CASSLQGYSNQPQHF. The chain links TRBV5-8 to TRBJ1-5, with 7 bases fitting TRBD1. The germline V gene has CDR1 SGHTS and CDR2 YDEGEE. J gave up 0 bases and V 4 bases, and 4 bases lay outside the gene matches. CDR3 length: 15 residues.

The chain uses TRBV29-1 and TRBJ2-7; D gene ambiguous. Germline CDR1 SQVTM, CDR2 ANQGSEA. Trimming took off 7 bases at V and 6 bases at J, with 10 bases between the two ends. CDR3 size: 10 residues. The CDR3 protein is CSALQIEQYF. In nucleotides, the CDR3 is TGCAGCGCCTTACAGATCGAGCAGTACTTC.

A single count supports this clone. V and J are TRBV27 and TRBJ1-2; D is unresolved. CDR1 MNHEY and CDR2 SMNVEV come from the germline V gene (reference sequence). The CDR3 sequence is 23 residues long. V lost 4 bases, J lost 5 bases, and 41 bases lay in between. CDR3 residues: CASSSYRYAERPGELPGGYGYTF. CDR3 sequence (DNA): TGTGCCAGCAGTTCCTACCGTTATGCCGAACGACCGGGAGAGCTTCCAGGAGGGTATGGCTACACCTTC.

The V call is TRBV15, the J call TRBJ2-5, with D maybe TRBD2 (5 bases). V was clipped by 1 base and J by 5 bases, with 17 bases between them. Germline V CDR1 and CDR2: LNHNV, YYDKDF (reference sequence). This CDR3 spans 16 amino acids. The CDR3 sequence is CATSRGREGLRETQYF. The CDR3 region has the DNA TGTGCCACCAGCAGAGGTCGCGAGGGCCTAAGGGAGACCCAGTACTTC. Complete variable domain (other parts from reference TRBV15 and TRBJ2-5): DAMVIQNPRYQVTQFGKPVTLSCSQTLNHNVMYWYQQKSSQAPKLLFHYYDKDFNNEADTPDNFQSRRPNTSFCFLDIRSPGLGDTAMYLCATSRGREGLRETQYFGPGTRLLVL.

The genes are TRBV4-1 and TRBJ1-1; the D gene is possibly TRBD1 (6 bases). The CDR3 runs 16 residues. V was trimmed by 4 bases and J by 0 bases, leaving 15 bases between them. Per the germline V gene, CDR1 is MGHRA and CDR2 is YSYEKL. For the CDR3, the DNA is TGCGCCAGCAGCCTATTTACCGGACAGATGAACACTGAAGCTTTCTTT. The encoded protein is CASSLFTGQMNTEAFF.

This clone was observed a few times. This rearrangement joins TRBV25-1 to TRBJ2-5; weak D call: TRBD2 (6 bases). CDR1 and CDR2 (germline): MGHDK, SYGVNS. The CDR3 has 14 residues. Trimming stripped 4 bases from V and 5 bases from J, with 14 bases between. This CDR3 is CASSVRRAVETQYF. DNA of the CDR3: TGTGCCAGCAGTGTTCGGAGGGCTGTGGAGACCCAGTACTTC.

This clone was found a few times. The chain carries TRBV7-9 and TRBJ2-7; 8 bases agree with TRBD1. Per the germline V gene, CDR1 is SEHNR and CDR2 is FQNEAQ (reference sequence). Unmatched junction bases numbered 6, after V lost 3 bases and J lost 2 bases. CDR3 size: 15 residues. The CDR3: CASSLGHRGTYEQYF. In nucleotides, the CDR3 is TGTGCCAGCAGCTTGGGCCACAGGGGGACCTACGAGCAGTACTTC.

Only one count was recorded for this clone. The CDR3 here is CASSGHRGSPLHF. As DNA, the CDR3 is TGTGCCAGCAGCGGACACAGGGGTTCACCCCTCCACTTT. The genes are TRBV7-9 and TRBJ1-6; 7 bases are shared with TRBD1. The CDR3 sequence is 13 residues long. The ends lost 5 bases at V and 9 bases at J; junction bases unmatched: 4. In germline, CDR1 is SEHNR, CDR2 FQNEAQ (reference sequence).

The V call is TRBV5-1, the J call TRBJ1-1; 9 bases agree with TRBD1. This CDR3 spans 14 amino acids. Per the germline V gene, CDR1 is SGHRS and CDR2 is YFSETQ. The trim removed 3 bases at V and 8 bases at J, leaving 8 bases unmatched. The CDR3 nucleotides read TGCGCCAGCAGCTCCCCGGGGGGACAGGGAGAAGCTTTCTTT. Protein: CASSSPGGQGEAFF.